The 26 T cell receptor beta chains in this list originate from one sample, sequenced in a study of T-cell memory formation after mild COVID-19. TCRdb ran MiXCR on the 5' RACE reads and lists one entry per CDR3 protein. The profile covers about 470,000 distinct CDR3 sequences, with around a quarter appearing a single time and about 12% taken by the ten largest. The sequencing sample was made of PBMCs or a T cell subset sorted from them (not recorded which). The receptor source for this set is an adult woman who had mild COVID-19 (a few samples of this study predate the infection). Cell type and time point are not known.

A few counts support this clonotype. This chain links TRBV18 with TRBJ2-7; possible D gene TRBD1, 6 bases. V was pared by 4 bases and J by 2 bases, with 24 bases between. This CDR3 region has 18 residues. Germline assignment: CDR1 KGHSH and CDR2 LQKENI. The CDR3 nucleotides are TGTGCCAGCTCACGACCTGCTTCGACAGGTATGGGAACCTACGAGCAGTACTTC. It encodes CASSRPASTGMGTYEQYF.

The rearrangement joins TRBV20-1 to TRBJ2-3; D possibly uses TRBD1 or TRBD2 (6 bases each). CDR1 is DFQATT, CDR2 SNEGSKA, per germline (reference sequence). This CDR3 contains 13 residues. Deletions cut 5 bases from V and 7 bases from J, with 16 bases between. CDR3 protein: CSARRGQVNTQYF. CDR3 DNA sequence: TGCAGTGCTCGACGGGGGCAAGTTAATACGCAGTATTTT.

This clonotype was counted between two and nine times. CDR3 sequence: CAWDSQGPLSEQYF. Written as DNA, the CDR3 is TGTGCCTGGGACAGCCAAGGTCCGCTATCCGAGCAGTACTTC. The chain couples TRBV30 to TRBJ2-7; maybe TRBD1 (5 bases). The CDR3 is 14 residues long. Trimming took 5 bases from V and 6 from J, leaving 20 bases between them. CDR1 is GTSNPN and CDR2 is SVGIG in the germline V gene (reference sequence). The full variable domain, its missing parts supplied by reference TRBV30 and TRBJ2-7, is SQTIHQWPATLVQPVGSPLSLECTVEGTSNPNLYWYRQAAGRGLQLLFYSVGIGQISSEVPQNLSASRPQDRQFILSSKKLLLSDSGFYLCAWDSQGPLSEQYFGPGTRLTVT.

The chain employs TRBV12-3 or TRBV12-4 and TRBJ2-7; D gene uncertain. V gave up 3 bases and J gave up 3 bases, with 12 bases separating them. The CDR3 totals 14 residues. The CDR3 region is CASSFGGPYYEQYF. The DNA for the CDR3 is TGTGCCAGCAGTTTTGGTGGCCCTTACTACGAGCAGTACTTC.

V is TRBV3-1 and J is TRBJ2-3; TRBD1 agrees at 8 bases. The CDR3 is 18 residues long. V shed 5 bases, J shed 2 bases, and the junction held 15 bases outside the gene matches. From germline, CDR1 is LGHDT and CDR2 YNNKEL (reference sequence). In DNA form, the CDR3 reads TGTGCCAGCAGCTACATGGGAAGGGACAGGAACCCCACAGATACGCAGTATTTT. Encoded protein: CASSYMGRDRNPTDTQYF.

V and J are TRBV6-5 and TRBJ2-3, with D unclear. Germline V gives CDR1 MNHEY, CDR2 SVGAGI. There are 13 residues in the CDR3. The V end lost 7 bases, the J end lost 0 bases, and 8 bases lay between the germline ends. The CDR3 loop is CASTQDSTDTQYF. The CDR3 nucleotides are TGTGCCAGCACCCAGGACAGCACAGATACGCAGTATTTT.

This chain uses TRBV6-5 with TRBJ1-2, with no clear D. V was clipped by 8 bases and J by 0 bases, with 16 bases between them. Germline V gene data show CDR1 as MNHEY and CDR2 as SVGAGI. This CDR3 spans 15 amino acids. DNA of the CDR3: TGTGCCAGCCGTTCTCCCGGGCGAACTAACTATGGCTACACCTTC. Its protein is CASRSPGRTNYGYTF.

This sequence joins TRBV12-3 or TRBV12-4 and TRBJ2-7; D perhaps matches TRBD2 (5 bases). The germline V and J ends were trimmed by 6 bases and 6 bases, with 12 bases remaining between them. The CDR3 is 12 residues long. The DNA for the CDR3 is TGTGCCAGCAGGGGCACTAGTTCCGAGCAGTACTTC. Translating it yields CASRGTSSEQYF.

This sequence joins TRBV20-1 and TRBJ2-3; either TRBD1 or TRBD2 may supply D (6 bases each). Germline V CDR1 and CDR2: DFQATT, SNEGSKA (reference sequence). There are 13 residues in the CDR3. V was clipped by 5 bases and J by 9 bases, with 18 bases between them. The CDR3 nucleotides are TGCAGTGCTGGGGGCCCGGGGGCAGTGACGCAGTATTTT. Translating it yields CSAGGPGAVTQYF.

The CDR3 loop reads CASRSGRAYNEQFF. The CDR3 nucleotides are TGTGCCAGCAGGTCCGGGAGGGCCTACAATGAGCAGTTCTTC. J is TRBJ2-1 and V is TRBV7-9; 8 bases align to TRBD2. The V and J ends lost 6 bases and 2 bases, in that order; junction bases with no gene match: 3. Looked up from germline, CDR1 is SEHNR and CDR2 is FQNEAQ (reference sequence). This CDR3 has 14 amino acids.

The V and J genes are TRBV19 and TRBJ2-7, with a tentative D call TRBD1 (7 bases). V was clipped by 3 bases and J by 0 bases, with 9 bases between them. This CDR3 contains 14 residues. Germline CDR1 reads LNHDA; CDR2 reads SQIVND (reference sequence). The CDR3 DNA reads as TGTGCCAGTAGTATCCAGGGGGGCTCCTACGAGCAGTACTTC. As protein: CASSIQGGSYEQYF.

The chain couples TRBV12-3 or TRBV12-4 to TRBJ2-1; 10 nucleotides align to TRBD1. There are 15 residues in the CDR3. V dropped 4 bases and J dropped 6; count of bases not matched to a gene: 6. CDR3 in DNA: TGTGCCAGCAGTTCCGGGACAGGGGTTATCAATGAGCAGTTCTTC. Protein: CASSSGTGVINEQFF.

This clonotype was recorded once. V and J are TRBV6-4 and TRBJ2-4; 9 positions agree with TRBD1. Losses at the gene ends were 4 bases for V and 3 bases for J; bases not matched to a gene: 7. CDR3 size: 16 residues. The germline V gene has CDR1 MRHNA and CDR2 SNTAGT. The CDR3 reads CASSARDREFKNIQYF. CDR3 sequence (DNA): TGTGCCAGCAGTGCCAGGGACAGGGAATTCAAAAACATTCAGTACTTC.

This clonotype was counted only a few times. V gene TRBV12-3 or TRBV12-4 combines with J gene TRBJ2-1, with D perhaps TRBD1 or TRBD2 (5 bases each). The CDR3 consists of 17 residues. Trimming stripped 5 bases from V and 5 bases from J, with 22 bases between. The CDR3 region is CASSPWLGTHRDNEQFF. The CDR3 nucleotides read TGTGCCAGCAGTCCCTGGCTTGGGACCCACCGGGACAATGAGCAGTTCTTC.

This clonotype has just a few counts. This sequence joins TRBV7-2 and TRBJ2-7, with 11 bases matching TRBD2. V dropped 3 bases and J dropped 4; count of bases not matched to a gene: 5. This CDR3 has 15 amino acids. Germline loops: CDR1 SGHTA, CDR2 FQGNSA. The CDR3 sequence is CASSFSLAGGYEQYF. The CDR3 DNA reads TGTGCCAGCAGCTTCTCTTTAGCGGGAGGGTACGAGCAGTACTTC. The full variable domain, rest sourced from reference TRBV7-2 and TRBJ2-7, is GAGVSQSPSNKVTEKGKDVELRCDPISGHTALYWYRQSLGQGLEFLIYFQGNSAPDKSGLPSDRFSAERTGGSVSTLTIQRTQQEDSAVYLCASSFSLAGGYEQYFGPGTRLTVT.

This clonotype showed up many times. Here the CDR3 DNA reads TGCAGCGTTGATCAAAACTATGGCTACACCTTC. Its translation: CSVDQNYGYTF. This chain uses TRBV29-1 with TRBJ1-2, with D uncertain. V was shortened by 3 bases and J by 2 bases, with 4 bases between the two germline ends. In germline, CDR1 is SQVTM, CDR2 ANQGSEA. This CDR3 spans 11 amino acids. Full variable domain (outside the CDR3, taken from reference TRBV29-1 and TRBJ1-2): SAVISQKPSRDICQRGTSLTIQCQVDSQVTMMFWYRQQPGQSLTLIATANQGSEATYESGFVIDKFPISRPNLTFSTLTVSNMSPEDSSIYLCSVDQNYGYTFGSGTRLTVV.

The V and J genes are TRBV20-1 and TRBJ1-2; 7 bases are a match to TRBD1. V shed 3 bases, J shed 3 bases, and the junction held 22 bases outside the gene matches. The CDR3 loop spans 19 amino acids. The V gene's germline CDR1 is DFQATT and CDR2 SNEGSKA (reference sequence). CDR3: CSARGRTGGSPRADYGYTF. The CDR3 DNA reads as TGCAGTGCTAGGGGGAGGACAGGCGGATCCCCTCGGGCTGACTATGGCTACACCTTC.

This clonotype was counted only a few times. The chain uses TRBV6-4 and TRBJ2-3; D is undetermined. CDR1 and CDR2 from the germline V gene are MRHNA and SNTAGT. V was shortened by 0 bases and J by 0 bases, with 7 bases between the two germline ends. This CDR3 region has 15 residues. This CDR3 is CASSDSTSSTDTQYF. The CDR3 DNA reads TGTGCCAGCAGTGACTCGACTTCTAGCACAGATACGCAGTATTTT.

The CDR3, as DNA: TGTGCCTGGAGTGTCGGATTAGACTACGAGCAGTACTTC. As protein: CAWSVGLDYEQYF. The J gene is TRBJ2-7, the V gene TRBV30; D unclear. V was shortened by 0 bases and J by 3 bases, with 9 bases between the two germline ends. This CDR3 is 13 amino acids long. Germline-derived CDR1 and CDR2 are GTSNPN and SVGIG (reference sequence). The full variable domain, rest sourced from reference TRBV30 and TRBJ2-7, is SQTIHQWPATLVQPVGSPLSLECTVEGTSNPNLYWYRQAAGRGLQLLFYSVGIGQISSEVPQNLSASRPQDRQFILSSKKLLLSDSGFYLCAWSVGLDYEQYFGPGTRLTVT.

In its sample, this clonotype was seen a few times. This rearrangement joins TRBV10-3 to TRBJ2-7; 7 nucleotides align to TRBD1. Germline CDR1 ENHRY, CDR2 SYGVKD. Trimming cost V 3 bases and J 7 bases; bases outside gene matches: 18. The CDR3 consists of 17 residues. CDR3: CAISDHPRDRPRGEQYF. The CDR3 DNA reads TGTGCCATCAGTGACCACCCTAGGGACAGACCCCGAGGGGAGCAGTACTTC.

This clonotype has more than one count but fewer than ten. This chain uses TRBV5-6 with TRBJ2-3; no clear D gene. The CDR3 has 14 amino acids. Germline loops: CDR1 SGHDT, CDR2 YYEEEE. V was clipped by 2 bases and J by 3 bases, with 10 bases between them. CDR3 region: CASSFVGKTDTQYF. The CDR3 bases are TGTGCCAGCAGCTTCGTTGGGAAGACAGATACGCAGTATTTT. The complete variable domain, with remaining parts taken from reference TRBV5-6 and TRBJ2-3, reads DAGVTQSPTHLIKTRGQQVTLRCSPKSGHDTVSWYQQALGQGPQFIFQYYEEEERQRGNFPDRFSGHQFPNYSSELNVNALLLGDSALYLCASSFVGKTDTQYFGPGTRLTVL.

In its sample, this clonotype was seen many times. The chain links TRBV5-1 to TRBJ1-3, with D maybe TRBD1 (6 bases). Germline CDR1 is SGHRS and CDR2 is YFSETQ. This CDR3 contains 16 residues. V was pared by 0 bases and J by 4 bases, with 14 bases between. CDR3 region: CASSLGPKTGGNTIYF. DNA of the CDR3: TGCGCCAGCAGCTTGGGCCCGAAGACAGGAGGAAACACCATATATTTT.

The DNA for the CDR3 is TGTGCCAGCAGCGATCGAGAATGGGATACGCAGTATTTT. It specifies CASSDREWDTQYF. The chain joins TRBV6-4 to TRBJ2-3; D is unresolved. CDR3 length: 13 residues. V shed 6 bases and J shed 6 bases, with 13 bases lying between them. Per the germline V gene, CDR1 is MRHNA and CDR2 is SNTAGT.

This clonotype has only a few counts. The chain joins TRBV6-2 or TRBV6-3 to TRBJ1-2, with D unclear. CDR3 size: 13 residues. V was clipped by 5 bases and J by 0 bases, with 7 bases between them. Germline values: CDR1 MNHEY, CDR2 SVGEGT. The CDR3 protein is CASSRSTNYGYTF. CDR3 nucleotides: TGTGCCAGCAGTAGGAGTACTAACTATGGCTACACCTTC.

This chain connects TRBV25-1 to TRBJ2-7; 11 positions agree with TRBD2. Germline CDR1 MGHDK, CDR2 SYGVNS. The junction had 5 bases not matched to a gene; V was cut back by 6 bases and J by 7 bases. The CDR3 covers 13 residues. CDR3 amino acids: CASRTSGTGEQYF. Here the CDR3 DNA reads TGTGCCAGCAGGACTAGCGGGACGGGAGAGCAGTACTTC.

This clonotype was detected only a few times. The gene calls are TRBV2 and TRBJ2-3; 7 bases line up with TRBD2. The length of the CDR3 is 15 residues. Losses at the gene ends were 8 bases for V and 3 bases for J; bases not matched to a gene: 11. Germline assignment: CDR1 SNHLY and CDR2 FYNNEI. As DNA, the CDR3 is TGTGCCAGCGCACCCCGGGACTACCCAACAGATACGCAGTATTTT. Translating gives CASAPRDYPTDTQYF.